This T cell receptor beta chain is drawn from a study of T cell responses to AZD1222 COVID-19 vaccine. Study-level points and caveats: Variant regions that are unmutated are reportedly the target of nearly half of spike-specific TCRs. Sampling that yielded the repertoires occurred only after the peak T cell response. Recipients of two AZD1222 doses showed rising Spike-specific TCR breadth and depth. Distributed over spike, vaccine-associated CD4 TCRs predominated at 160-218 and 743-854.

Profiling relied on immunoSEQ multiplex PCR, and the TCRdb table lists in-frame clones only, not all of them. The repertoire has under 150,000 clones, 75% to 95% of them found once; the top ten carry roughly 3.6%. On this clone itself: The antigen remains undetermined.

CDR3 size: 13 residues. Trimming cost V 9 bases and J 3 bases, with 12 bases left between them. Germline CDR1 is LNHDA and CDR2 is SQIVND (reference sequence). The J gene is TRBJ1-5, the V gene TRBV19, with a tentative D call TRBD1 (5 bases). This TCR derives from an adult in good health. Specimen: peripheral blood, collected on day 0 of AZD1222 vaccination. The CDR3 sequence: CASCPGVNQPQHF. The CDR3 DNA reads TGTGCCAGCTGTCCGGGGGTCAATCAGCCCCAGCATTTT.